This TCR beta chain derives from a study of T cells in Graves' hyperthyroidism and ophthalmopathy. General study points: Ophthalmopathy got predicted by the model a median roughly 6.4 months before its onset.

This clonotype has a count of ten or more. Its antigen is still unknown. It was RNA transcripts that yielded the amplified TCR beta CDR3 regions. First-round RT-PCR with HTBI primers amplified the TCR CDR3 region. MiXCR was run by TCRdb on the multiplex PCR reads, yielding one entry per CDR3 protein. In the table there are 400,000 to 600,000 distinct CDR3 sequences, less than 25% of which are singletons. Each patient was aged 18 to 65 and had newly diagnosed hyperthyroidism of under 2 months' duration. Patients having uncontrolled infection, another autoimmune disease, pregnancy or lactation were not included. The TCR comes from a man aged 18 to 29 with Graves' hyperthyroidism. The specimen sequenced was blood.

CDR3 protein: CASSLEWGGQGVFGYTF. CDR3 nucleotide sequence: TGCGCCAGCAGCCTGGAGTGGGGTGGACAGGGGGTGTTCGGCTACACCTTC. This chain uses TRBV5-1 with TRBJ1-2; 10 bases line up with TRBD1. This CDR3 has 17 amino acids. With 4 bases clipped from V and 8 bases from J, the junction kept 17 bases outside the gene matches. Looked up from germline, CDR1 is SGHRS and CDR2 is YFSETQ.